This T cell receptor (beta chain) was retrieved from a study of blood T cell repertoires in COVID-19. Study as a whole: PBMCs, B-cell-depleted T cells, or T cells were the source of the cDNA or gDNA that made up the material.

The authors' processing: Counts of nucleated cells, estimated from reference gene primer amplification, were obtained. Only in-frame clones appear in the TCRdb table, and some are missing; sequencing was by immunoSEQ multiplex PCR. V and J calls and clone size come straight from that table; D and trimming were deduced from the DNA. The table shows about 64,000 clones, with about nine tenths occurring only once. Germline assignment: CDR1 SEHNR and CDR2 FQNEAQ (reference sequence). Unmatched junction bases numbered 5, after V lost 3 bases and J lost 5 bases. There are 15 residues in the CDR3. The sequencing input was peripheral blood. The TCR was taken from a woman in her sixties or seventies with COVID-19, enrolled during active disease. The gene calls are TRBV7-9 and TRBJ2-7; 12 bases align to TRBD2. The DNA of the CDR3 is TGTGCCAGCAGCTTTTGGACTAGCGGGATAAACGAGCAGTACTTC. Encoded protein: CASSFWTSGINEQYF.